These 16 T cell receptor beta chains originate from one sample sequenced in a study of shared T cell receptors in the human thymus. The protocol was immunoSEQ multiplex PCR, while the TCRdb copy is restricted to in-frame clones and leaves out a portion. The sample consists of hundreds of thousands of clones, roughly 90% of them appearing once. The same sample was also studied in work on human thymus T cells.

The material sequenced was thymocytes. The receptors shown here come from a boy under two years old with a congenital heart defect.

This clone was recorded a few times. The DNA of the CDR3 is TGTGCCAGCAGCTTAGTGAGCGGGACACCCCACGAGCAGTACTTC. Encoded protein: CASSLVSGTPHEQYF. The chain recombines TRBV7-9 with TRBJ2-7; possibly TRBD2 for D (7 bases). The germline V gene has CDR1 SEHNR and CDR2 FQNEAQ (reference sequence). The CDR3 totals 15 residues. Trimming shortened V by 1 base and J by 5 bases, and 15 bases separated the two germline ends.

CDR3 sequence (DNA): TGCGCCAGCAGCTTGGATTGTCGGGAAACGGCTGGGGCCAACGTCCTGACTTTC. This translates into CASSLDCRETAGANVLTF. The chain couples TRBV5-1 to TRBJ2-6; tentatively, D is TRBD2 (5 bases). V was pared by 0 bases and J by 2 bases, with 15 bases between. The CDR3 consists of 18 residues. Germline V gives CDR1 SGHRS, CDR2 YFSETQ.

This chain joins TRBV11-3 and TRBJ2-5, with 9 bases matching TRBD2. The CDR3 extends over 15 amino acids. V lost 5 bases to trimming and J lost 4 bases; unmatched junction nucleotides: 8. Germline lookup yields CDR1 SGHNT and CDR2 YENEEA. The CDR3 here is CASSPRTSVGETQYF. In nucleotides, the CDR3 is TGTGCCAGCAGCCCCCGGACTAGCGTAGGAGAGACCCAGTACTTC.

This chain joins TRBV7-9 and TRBJ2-5, with D unresolved. The CDR3 consists of 14 residues. In germline, CDR1 is SEHNR, CDR2 FQNEAQ (reference sequence). V lost 1 base and J lost 3, with 9 bases in between. CDR3 nucleotide sequence: TGTGCCAGCAGCTTAGTAACAGAAAAAGAGACCCAGTACTTC. Its protein is CASSLVTEKETQYF.

CDR3 in amino acids: CASSGGRQGSYGSHQPQHF. As DNA, the CDR3 is TGTGCCAGCAGTGGGGGACGACAGGGGTCTTACGGGTCTCATCAGCCCCAGCATTTT. The chain is built from TRBV2 and TRBJ1-5; the match to TRBD1 covers 8 bases. Germline values: CDR1 SNHLY, CDR2 FYNNEI. CDR3 size: 19 residues. J was trimmed by 5 bases and V by 4 bases; bases with no gene match: 19.

V gene TRBV19 combines with J gene TRBJ1-2; the match to TRBD1 covers 9 bases. This CDR3 spans 15 amino acids. Trimming at V came to 4 bases and at J to 0 bases, leaving 3 bases not matched to a gene. Germline V gene data show CDR1 as LNHDA and CDR2 as SQIVND (reference sequence). The CDR3 DNA sequence: TGTGCCAGTAGTACTACAGGGGGCCCTAACTATGGCTACACCTTC. Protein product: CASSTTGGPNYGYTF.

This clone has only one observation. The chain is built from TRBV4-1 and TRBJ2-4, with 12 bases lining up with TRBD1. The germline gives CDR1 MGHRA, CDR2 YSYEKL. The V gene end was trimmed by 4 bases and the J gene end by 1 base; junction bases not matched to a gene: 5. This CDR3 has 17 amino acids. The CDR3 sequence is CASSPRGQGAAKNIQYF. For the CDR3, the DNA is TGCGCCAGCAGCCCCCGGGGACAGGGGGCGGCCAAAAACATTCAGTACTTC.

The chain is built from TRBV10-2 and TRBJ2-7; no clear D gene. The CDR3 is made up of 13 amino acids. CDR1 is WSHSY and CDR2 is SAAADI in the germline V gene. V gave up 7 bases and J gave up 3 bases, with 13 bases separating them. CDR3 DNA: TGCGCCAGCACTGGCAGGTATCACTACGAGCAGTACTTC. Translated, it gives CASTGRYHYEQYF.

V gene TRBV5-6 combines with J gene TRBJ2-6; D might be TRBD2 (6 bases). CDR3 length: 18 amino acids. Trimming left V 4 bases short and J 0 bases short, with 17 bases between. Germline V gives CDR1 SGHDT, CDR2 YYEEEE. The CDR3 DNA is TGTGCCAGCAGCCAGGCCGGGACTCCACGCTCTGGGGCCAACGTCCTGACTTTC. It specifies CASSQAGTPRSGANVLTF.

The chain recombines TRBV9 with TRBJ2-6; D remains ambiguous. Trimming pared 3 bases from V and 0 bases from J, leaving 7 bases between. The CDR3 covers 15 residues. Germline V gene data show CDR1 as SGDLS and CDR2 as YYNGEE. The CDR3 reads CASSARSSGANVLTF. Written as DNA, the CDR3 is TGTGCCAGCAGCGCGAGAAGCTCTGGGGCCAACGTCCTGACTTTC. Together with reference TRBV9 and TRBJ2-6, the CDR3 gives the full variable domain: DSGVTQTPKHLITATGQRVTLRCSPRSGDLSVYWYQQSLDQGLQFLIQYYNGEERAKGNILERFSAQQFPDLHSELNLSSLELGDSALYFCASSARSSGANVLTFGAGSRLTVL.

The rearrangement uses TRBV5-6 and TRBJ2-7; unclear D gene. CDR3 length: 15 amino acids. Deletions cut 1 base from V and 3 bases from J, with 14 bases between. Looked up from germline, CDR1 is SGHDT and CDR2 is YYEEEE. The CDR3 nucleotides are TGTGCCAGCAGCTTGAATTATGGTGACTGCTACGAGCAGTACTTC. This codes for CASSLNYGDCYEQYF.

The rearrangement links TRBV28 to TRBJ2-7; 11 nucleotides align to TRBD1. Germline V CDR1 and CDR2: MDHEN, SYDVKM. This CDR3 comprises 15 residues. The V segment lost 6 bases and the J segment 3 bases; nucleotides outside the gene matches: 7. The CDR3 nucleotides are TGTGCCAGCAGCCCCCCGGGACAGGGGGTCTACGAGCAGTACTTC. Residues: CASSPPGQGVYEQYF.

As regards this clone: Other DNA sequences in the sample encode the same CDR3. The V gene is TRBV27, the J gene TRBJ2-7; D possibly corresponds to TRBD2 (5 bases). The germline V and J ends were trimmed by 6 bases and 6 bases, with 9 bases remaining between them. Germline assignment: CDR1 MNHEY and CDR2 SMNVEV (reference sequence). This CDR3 has 11 amino acids. The CDR3 bases are TGTGCCAGCAGAGAGGGCCTCGAGCAGTACTTC. Translation: CASREGLEQYF.

The chain has TRBV11-2 and TRBJ1-1, with no clear D. Germline V lookup: CDR1 SGHAT, CDR2 FQNNGV. This CDR3 is 16 amino acids long. Trimming shortened V by 5 bases and J by 0 bases, and 16 bases separated the two germline ends. The DNA of the CDR3 is TGTGCCAGCAGCCCAAAGGTCCAACTAATGAACACTGAAGCTTTCTTT. Amino acid sequence: CASSPKVQLMNTEAFF.

V usage is TRBV5-4 and J usage is TRBJ2-5, with D possibly being TRBD1 (6 bases). Trimming took 0 bases from V and 2 from J, leaving 11 bases between them. This CDR3 is 15 amino acids long. Germline assignment: CDR1 SGHNT and CDR2 YYREEE (reference sequence). The CDR3 DNA reads as TGTGCCAGCAGCTTGGCCCAGGGGCATCAAGAGACCCAGTACTTC. Translated, it gives CASSLAQGHQETQYF. Filled out from reference TRBV5-4 and TRBJ2-5, the complete variable domain reads ETGVTQSPTHLIKTRGQQVTLRCSSQSGHNTVSWYQQALGQGPQFIFQYYREEENGRGNFPPRFSGLQFPNYSSELNVNALELDDSALYLCASSLAQGHQETQYFGPGTRLLVL.

The chain recombines TRBV23-1 with TRBJ2-7, with TRBD2 matching over 11 bases. TRBV23-1 counts as an open reading frame of uncertain function. The CDR3 has 18 residues. V dropped 2 bases and J dropped 6; count of bases not matched to a gene: 15. CDR3 sequence reads: CASSQTVPTSGRTVEQYF. CDR3 nucleotide sequence: TGCGCCAGCAGTCAAACGGTCCCTACTAGCGGGAGAACGGTCGAGCAGTACTTC.